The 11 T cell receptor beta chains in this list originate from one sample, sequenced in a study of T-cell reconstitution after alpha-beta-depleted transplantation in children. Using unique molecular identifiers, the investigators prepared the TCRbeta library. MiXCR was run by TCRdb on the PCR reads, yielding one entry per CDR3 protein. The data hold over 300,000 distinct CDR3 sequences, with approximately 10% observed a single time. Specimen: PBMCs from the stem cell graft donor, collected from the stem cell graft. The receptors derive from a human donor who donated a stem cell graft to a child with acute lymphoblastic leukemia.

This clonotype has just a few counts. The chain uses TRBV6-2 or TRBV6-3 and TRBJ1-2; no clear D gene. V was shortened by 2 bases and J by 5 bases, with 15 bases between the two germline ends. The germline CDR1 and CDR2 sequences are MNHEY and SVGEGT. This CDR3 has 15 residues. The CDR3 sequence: CASSYDGAGTYGYTF. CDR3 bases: TGTGCCAGCAGTTACGACGGAGCCGGTACTTATGGCTACACCTTC.

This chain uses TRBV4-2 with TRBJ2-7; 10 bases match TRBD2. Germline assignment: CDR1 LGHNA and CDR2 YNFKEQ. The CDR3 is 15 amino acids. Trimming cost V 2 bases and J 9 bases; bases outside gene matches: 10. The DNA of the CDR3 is TGTGCCAGCAGCCAATACCAAATAGCGGGAGGTCTGCAGTACTTC. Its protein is CASSQYQIAGGLQYF.

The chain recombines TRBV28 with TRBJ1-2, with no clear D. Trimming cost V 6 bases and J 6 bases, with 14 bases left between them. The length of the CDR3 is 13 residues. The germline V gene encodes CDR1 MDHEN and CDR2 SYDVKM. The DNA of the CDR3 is TGTGCCAGCAGCCGGGAGGGTAGTCATGGCTACACCTTC. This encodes CASSREGSHGYTF.

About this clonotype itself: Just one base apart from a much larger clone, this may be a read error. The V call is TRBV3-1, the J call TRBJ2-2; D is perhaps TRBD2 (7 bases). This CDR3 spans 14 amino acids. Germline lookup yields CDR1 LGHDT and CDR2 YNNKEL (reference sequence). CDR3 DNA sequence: TGTGCCAGCAGCCCCTTAGGCGGGGGCGGGAAGCTGTTTTTT. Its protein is CASSPLGGGGKLFF.

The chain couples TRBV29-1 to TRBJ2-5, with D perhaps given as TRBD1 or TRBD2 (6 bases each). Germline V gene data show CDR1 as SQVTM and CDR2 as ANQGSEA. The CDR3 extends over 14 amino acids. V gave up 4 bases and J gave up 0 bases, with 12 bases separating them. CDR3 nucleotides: TGCAGCGTTGTCGGGGGCCGTGACCAAGAGACCCAGTACTTC. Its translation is CSVVGGRDQETQYF.

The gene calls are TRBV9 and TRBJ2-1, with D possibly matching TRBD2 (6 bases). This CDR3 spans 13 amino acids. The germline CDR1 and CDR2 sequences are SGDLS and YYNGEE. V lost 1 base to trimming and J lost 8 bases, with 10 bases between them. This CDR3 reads CASSVTQRDEQFF. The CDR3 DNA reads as TGTGCCAGCAGCGTAACCCAGCGGGATGAGCAGTTCTTC.

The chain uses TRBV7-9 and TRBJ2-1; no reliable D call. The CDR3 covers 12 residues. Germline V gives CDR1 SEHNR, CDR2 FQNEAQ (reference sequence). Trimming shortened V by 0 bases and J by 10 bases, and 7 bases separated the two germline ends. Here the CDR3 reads CASSLAGGEQFF. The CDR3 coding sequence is TGTGCCAGCAGCTTAGCGGGTGGGGAGCAGTTCTTC.

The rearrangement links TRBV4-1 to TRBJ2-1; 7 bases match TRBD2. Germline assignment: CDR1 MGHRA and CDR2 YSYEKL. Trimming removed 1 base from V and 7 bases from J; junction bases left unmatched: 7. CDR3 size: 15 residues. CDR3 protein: CASSQVAGEVNEQFF. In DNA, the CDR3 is TGCGCCAGCAGCCAAGTCGCGGGAGAGGTGAATGAGCAGTTCTTC.

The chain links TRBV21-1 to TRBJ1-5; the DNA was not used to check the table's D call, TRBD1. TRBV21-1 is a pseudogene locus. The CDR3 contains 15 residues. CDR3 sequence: CASSKRLGVPQPQHF. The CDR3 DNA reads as TGTGCCAGCAGCAAACGTCTAGGGGTCCCTCAGCCCCAGCATTTT.

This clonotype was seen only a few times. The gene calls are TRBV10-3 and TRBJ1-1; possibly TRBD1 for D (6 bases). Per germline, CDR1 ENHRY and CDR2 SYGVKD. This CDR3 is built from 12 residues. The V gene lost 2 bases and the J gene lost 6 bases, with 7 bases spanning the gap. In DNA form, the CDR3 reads TGTGCCATCAGTGAGAGGGGGGCTGAAGCTTTCTTT. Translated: CAISERGAEAFF.

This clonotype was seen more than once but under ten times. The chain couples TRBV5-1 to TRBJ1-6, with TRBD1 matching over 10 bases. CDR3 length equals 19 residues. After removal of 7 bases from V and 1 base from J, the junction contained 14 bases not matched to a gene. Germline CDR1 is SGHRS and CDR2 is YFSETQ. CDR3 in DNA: TGCGCCAGCCTCCCTCGGGGACAGGGGATGTTTTCCTATAATTCACCCCTCCACTTT. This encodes CASLPRGQGMFSYNSPLHF.